Described below is a single T cell receptor beta chain sequence and its context. The antigen is unknown. Primers included in the PCR were 60 Vbeta and 13 Jbeta primers. TCRdb keeps only in-frame clones here, not all; method: immunoSEQ multiplex PCR. The sample includes some 130,000 clones, roughly 82% of them seen just once. This sample stems from a study of cytomegalovirus exposure and HLA in healthy donors. General observations from the study: The study listed approximately 160 cytomegalovirus-associated TCR beta chains. The authors excluded some V segments, including TRBV6-2 and TRBV6-3, as indistinguishable. When the data were analyzed later, several of the most significant clusters appeared to be linked to common viral pathogens. Productive status was seen about 87% or about 30% of the time for most TCR beta V segments in an earlier analysis.

The V gene's germline CDR1 is SGHTA and CDR2 FQGNSA. This CDR3 has 14 amino acids. Germline trimming cut 4 bases from V and 3 bases from J; bases unmatched to any gene: 4. This TCR derives from a male donor in good health and CMV-seropositive. The chain combines TRBV7-2 with TRBJ2-3; 7 bases map to TRBD1. The sequenced material came from PBMCs. CDR3 nucleotide sequence: TGTGCCAGCAGCTCGACAGGGATAACAGATACGCAGTATTTT. Translating it yields CASSSTGITDTQYF.